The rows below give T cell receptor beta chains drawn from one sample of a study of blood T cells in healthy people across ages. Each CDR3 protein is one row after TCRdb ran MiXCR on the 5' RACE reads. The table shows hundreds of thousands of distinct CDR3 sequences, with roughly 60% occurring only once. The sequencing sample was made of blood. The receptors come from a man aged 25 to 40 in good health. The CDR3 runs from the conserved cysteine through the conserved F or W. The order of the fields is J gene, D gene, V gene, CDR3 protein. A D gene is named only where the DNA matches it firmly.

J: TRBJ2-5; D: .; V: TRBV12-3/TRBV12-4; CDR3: CASSFDWKGPGETQYF
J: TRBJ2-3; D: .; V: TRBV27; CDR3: CASSYGGGDTQYF
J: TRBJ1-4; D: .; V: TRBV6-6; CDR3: CASRAGGNEKLFF
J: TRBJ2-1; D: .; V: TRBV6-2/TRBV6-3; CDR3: CASSYTLGYNEQFF
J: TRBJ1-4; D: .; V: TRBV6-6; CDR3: CASTPFGGGEKLFF
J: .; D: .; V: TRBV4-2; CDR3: CTSSQVRVIDETQYF
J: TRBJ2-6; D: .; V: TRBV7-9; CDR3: CASSLVGPTGANVLTF
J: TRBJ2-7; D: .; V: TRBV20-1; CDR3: CSAGDGIYEQYF
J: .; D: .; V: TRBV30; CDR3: CAWSVSRPSYEQYF
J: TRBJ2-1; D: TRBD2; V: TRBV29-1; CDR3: CSVISGRHNEQFF
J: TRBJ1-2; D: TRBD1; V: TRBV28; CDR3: CASSSYRGRDGYTF
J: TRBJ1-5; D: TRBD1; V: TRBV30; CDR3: CAWRPPGQGFQPQHF
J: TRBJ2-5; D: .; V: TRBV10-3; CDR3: CAISEPEEAQYF
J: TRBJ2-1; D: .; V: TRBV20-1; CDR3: CSARDMRQQFF
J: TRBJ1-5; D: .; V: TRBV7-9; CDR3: CASRQNNQPQHF
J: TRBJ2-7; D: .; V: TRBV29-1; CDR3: CSALGGADYEQYF
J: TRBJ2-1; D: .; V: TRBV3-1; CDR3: CASSRPGLGSEQFF
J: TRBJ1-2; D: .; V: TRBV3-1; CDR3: CASSQEGTDDGYTF
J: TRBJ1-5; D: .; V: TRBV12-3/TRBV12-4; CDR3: CASSYGTNQPQHF
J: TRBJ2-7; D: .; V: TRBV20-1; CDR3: CSATGGVSYEQYF
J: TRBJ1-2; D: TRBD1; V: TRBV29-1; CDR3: CSVAEDRPQRGYGYTF
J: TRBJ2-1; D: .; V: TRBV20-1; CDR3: CSRRGINREQFF
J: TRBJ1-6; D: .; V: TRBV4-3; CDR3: CASGHLNSPLHF
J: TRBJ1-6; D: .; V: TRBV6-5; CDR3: CASRLGRTTPLHF
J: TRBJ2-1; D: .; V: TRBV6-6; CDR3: CASSYLLGSYNEQFF
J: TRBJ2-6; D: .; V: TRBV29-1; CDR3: CSAAALATSGAIVLTF
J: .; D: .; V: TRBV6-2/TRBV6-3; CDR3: CASRPTGIGETQYF
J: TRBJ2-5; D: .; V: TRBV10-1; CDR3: CASSRGTGVGQETQYF
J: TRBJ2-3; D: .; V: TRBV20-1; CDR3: CSGAGGGTDTQYF
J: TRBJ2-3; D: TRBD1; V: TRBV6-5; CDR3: CASKWTGTDTQYF
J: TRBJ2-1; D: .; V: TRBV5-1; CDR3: CASSLGSPNGQFF
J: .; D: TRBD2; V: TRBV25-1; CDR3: CARQRGRLFEQYF
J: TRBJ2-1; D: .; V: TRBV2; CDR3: CASLRRGNAFDDQFF
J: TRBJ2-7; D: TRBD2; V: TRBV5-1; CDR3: CASSDSGLSYEQYF
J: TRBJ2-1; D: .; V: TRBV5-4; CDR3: CVSSLSGSYNEQFF
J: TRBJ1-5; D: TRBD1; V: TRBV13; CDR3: CASSFQGARQPQHF
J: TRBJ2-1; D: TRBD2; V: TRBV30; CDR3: CARGLAGNEQFF
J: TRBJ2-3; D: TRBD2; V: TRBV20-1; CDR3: CSARRLAGGNTDTQYF
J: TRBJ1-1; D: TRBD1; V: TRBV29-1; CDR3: CSAPGGGTEAFF
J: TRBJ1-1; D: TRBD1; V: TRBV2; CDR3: CASIVRILGQMHDIRMNSTEAFF